Sequencing of this TCR beta chain was carried out in a study of blood T cell repertoires in COVID-19. This clone was counted a few times. In Seattle, patients joined the study during active infection and were tracked longitudinally. TCRdb keeps only in-frame clones here, not all; method: immunoSEQ multiplex PCR. The sample lists 300,000 to 350,000 clones, roughly 89% occurring once. J was trimmed by 3 bases and V by 2 bases; bases with no gene match: 5. CDR3 size: 15 residues. Germline values: CDR1 GTSNPN, CDR2 SVGIG (reference sequence). The source is a young man with COVID-19, enrolled during active disease. This chain links TRBV30 with TRBJ2-1, with TRBD2 identical over 9 bases. The specimen sequenced was peripheral blood. CDR3 residues: CAWSRLAEYYNEQFF. The CDR3 nucleotides are TGTGCCTGGAGTCGACTAGCGGAGTACTACAATGAGCAGTTCTTC.